A selection of T cell receptor beta chains follows, all from one sample in a study of CD8+CD57+ T cells in acquired aplastic anemia. TCRdb called the reads again in MiXCR, with one record for every CDR3 protein. Counted here are 150,000 to 200,000 distinct CDR3 sequences, about half occurring once; the ten biggest clones make up more than 1.5%. Sequenced material: sorted CD4+, CD8+, or CD8+CD57+ T cells (not recorded which) from PBMCs. Receptors originate from a human donor with aplastic anemia. CDR3s include the opening cysteine and the closing phenylalanine or tryptophan. The order of the fields is clone size, D gene, V gene, J gene, CDR3 DNA, CDR3 protein. D genes are given only for firm matches. The listing skips clone size in some rows; elsewhere it reads once, few, many or a size class.

once,.,TRBV12-3/TRBV12-4,TRBJ1-1,TGTGCCAGCAGTTTTGGGCCGGGCACTGAAGCTTTCTTT,CASSFGPGTEAFF
.,TRBD1,TRBV10-2,TRBJ1-2,TGCGCCAGCAGTGAGAGAGGACAGGGGTCTATCGGCGGCTACACCTTC,CASSERGQGSIGGYTF
many,.,TRBV28,TRBJ2-7,TGTGCCAGCGCTAAGGACTACGAGCAGTACTTC,CASAKDYEQYF
.,TRBD1,TRBV2,TRBJ2-7,TGTGCCAGCAGTCGAACAACAGGGACAGACGAGCAGTACTTC,CASSRTTGTDEQYF
many,.,TRBV12-3/TRBV12-4,TRBJ1-2,TGTGCCAGCAGTTCCCTAACAGGGTCCTATGGCTACACCTTC,CASSSLTGSYGYTF
many,.,TRBV19,TRBJ1-5,TGTGCCAGTAGTATTCATGTCTCCTTAGGGGGTCAGCCCCAGCATTTT,CASSIHVSLGGQPQHF
.,TRBD2,TRBV2,TRBJ2-1,TGTGCCAGCAGTGAATTTAGCGGGGTCTACAATGAGCAGTTCTTC,CASSEFSGVYNEQFF
.,.,TRBV15,TRBJ2-7,TGTGCCACTATTAGCGAGCAGTACTTC,CATISEQYF
many,.,TRBV12-1,TRBJ2-5,TGTGCCAGCAGCCAAGGACTAGCGGGGGAGACCCAGTACTTC,CASSQGLAGETQYF
.,.,TRBV25-1,TRBJ2-7,TGTGCCAGCAGTGAATACGGGCGCGGCCCAAGAGGCGACGAGCAGTACTTC,CASSEYGRGPRGDEQYF
.,TRBD1,TRBV11-1,TRBJ1-2,TGTGCCAGCAGCTTACACCCCCCGGGACAGGGGTATGATGGCTACACCTTC,CASSLHPPGQGYDGYTF
.,.,TRBV15,TRBJ2-1,TGTGCCACCAGCATTCGGGCCTCCTACAATGAGCAGTTCTTC,CATSIRASYNEQFF
many,TRBD1,TRBV7-9,TRBJ1-1,TGTGCCAGCAGCTTAGCCGGCGGGACAGGGGAGTCTGAAGCTTTCTTT,CASSLAGGTGESEAFF
many,.,TRBV20-1,TRBJ1-1,TGCAGTGCTAGAGATCCCGTGTCCCAGAACACTGAAGCTTTCTTT,CSARDPVSQNTEAFF
.,.,TRBV2,TRBJ2-1,TGTGCCAGCTGCGTATCGGACAGTTGGAATGAGCAGTTCTTC,CASCVSDSWNEQFF
.,.,TRBV2,TRBJ2-5,TGTGCCAGCGGCTTGGACCCACCGGAGACCCAGTACTTC,CASGLDPPETQYF
few,TRBD2,TRBV18,TRBJ2-2,TGTGCCAGCTCACCACCAGCGGGAGGCACCGGGGAGCTGTTTTTT,CASSPPAGGTGELFF
.,.,TRBV10-3,TRBJ1-1,TGTGCCATCAGTGAGACAGACCCGAACACTGAAGCTTTCTTT,CAISETDPNTEAFF
.,.,TRBV6-1,TRBJ2-1,TGTGCCAGCCGGAGCCGGGCGCCAAACAATGAGCAGTTCTTC,CASRSRAPNNEQFF
.,TRBD1,TRBV7-8,TRBJ2-1,TGTGCCAGCAGTTGGGACAGATACAATGAGCAGTTCTTC,CASSWDRYNEQFF
many,.,TRBV28,TRBJ2-7,TGTGCCAGCAGCCCAAGGCTTGGGGGGGCCCTCCTCTACGAGCAGTACTTC,CASSPRLGGALLYEQYF
.,TRBD1,TRBV2,TRBJ1-5,TGTGCCAGCACGGGACAGCCAAGCAATCAGCCCCAGCATTTT,CASTGQPSNQPQHF
many,.,TRBV14,TRBJ2-7,TGTGCCAGCAGCCGAGAACCCGGCTCCTACGAGCAGTACTTC,CASSREPGSYEQYF
few,.,TRBV27,TRBJ2-5,TGTGCCAGCAGTCTGGGCAGACTAGATCGGCAAGAGACCCAGTACTTC,CASSLGRLDRQETQYF
.,TRBD1,TRBV24-1,TRBJ2-3,TGTGCCACCAGTGATTTCACGGGACAGTACACAGATACGCAGTATTTT,CATSDFTGQYTDTQYF
.,.,TRBV2,TRBJ2-1,TGTGCCAGCAGTGAAGCGGACAATGAGCAGTTCTTC,CASSEADNEQFF
.,.,TRBV27,TRBJ1-1,TGTGCCAGCAGTCCCCAGGGTAGCACTGAAGCTTTCTTT,CASSPQGSTEAFF
many,.,TRBV5-5,TRBJ2-2,TGTGCCAGCAGCTTGGATTGGGGTACCACCGGGGAGCTGTTTTTT,CASSLDWGTTGELFF
.,TRBD2,TRBV7-3,TRBJ2-3,TGTGCCAGCAGCTTAAGTTGGCTAGCGGGAGGGCAGAAAGATACGCAGTATTTT,CASSLSWLAGGQKDTQYF
.,.,TRBV19,TRBJ1-2,TGTGCCAGTAGAGCAGACAGAGCGGTCTATGGCTACACCTTC,CASRADRAVYGYTF
many,.,TRBV7-2,TRBJ2-2,TGTGCCAGCAGCTTAAAAGCGTTTACCGGGGAGCTGTTTTTT,CASSLKAFTGELFF
many,TRBD1,TRBV5-8,TRBJ1-6,TGTGCCAGCAGGGGACAGGGATGGTATCCCCTCCACTTT,CASRGQGWYPLHF
.,TRBD1,TRBV11-1,TRBJ2-1,TGTGCCAGCAGCTTCCCAGACAGGGCGCACAATGAGCAGTTCTTC,CASSFPDRAHNEQFF
many,.,TRBV20-1,TRBJ2-5,TGCAGTGCTAGAGATGGGGACGCGATTGGGGAGACCCAGTACTTC,CSARDGDAIGETQYF
.,TRBD1,TRBV5-1,TRBJ2-7,TGCGCCAGCAGCTTGAGGTTCGACAGGGTGTCCTACGAGCAGTACTTC,CASSLRFDRVSYEQYF
.,TRBD2,TRBV10-3,TRBJ2-5,TGTGCCATCAAGCCTAGCGGGAGTCCCCAAGAGACCCAGTACTTC,CAIKPSGSPQETQYF
many,.,TRBV2,TRBJ2-2,TGTGCCAGCAGTGAAGACAAGGCGAACACCGGGGAGCTGTTTTTT,CASSEDKANTGELFF
.,.,TRBV19,TRBJ1-1,TGTGCCAGTAGCTTCCGACACGACATGAACACTGAAGCTTTCTTT,CASSFRHDMNTEAFF
many,.,TRBV5-1,TRBJ1-1,TGCGCCAGCAGCTTGGGGAATTTAAACACTGAAGCTTTCTTT,CASSLGNLNTEAFF
many,.,TRBV7-2,TRBJ1-2,TGTGCCAGCAGCTTAGCGGGAAGGGTCTTGAGTGGCTACACCTTC,CASSLAGRVLSGYTF
many,.,TRBV12-3/TRBV12-4,TRBJ2-2,TGTGCCAGCAGCCCCTTGAGAAGTACCGGGGAGCTGTTTTTT,CASSPLRSTGELFF
few,TRBD2,TRBV29-1,TRBJ2-7,TGCAGCGTTGGAGGGACTAGCGGGAGGGCCCGCGAGCAGTACTTC,CSVGGTSGRAREQYF
few,.,TRBV7-2,TRBJ2-3,TGTGCCAGCAGCTCTCCAGATACGCAGTATTTT,CASSSPDTQYF
.,.,TRBV19,TRBJ1-5,TGTGCCAGTAGTATGTGGCCCCAGCCCCAGCATTTT,CASSMWPQPQHF
.,.,TRBV15,TRBJ2-7,TGTGCCACCAGCACCCCCCACCGGGTTCCCCACGAGCAGTACTTC,CATSTPHRVPHEQYF